This TCR beta chain was sequenced for a study of graft-versus-host responses after intestinal transplantation. Study observations and caveats: Levels of circulating GvH clones at their peak were associated with early post-transplant HvG declines. Researchers found GvH clones in recipient marrow, and some showed up first in ileum or blood.

Germline-derived CDR1 and CDR2 are SGHTA and FQGNSA. V shed 2 bases and J shed 5 bases, with 6 bases lying between them. CDR3 length equals 13 residues. Of note for this clone: Its antigen is as yet unknown.

Only in-frame clones appear in the TCRdb table, and some are missing; sequencing was by immunoSEQ multiplex PCR. The data show about 29,000 clones, roughly 93% seen once. The chain combines TRBV7-2 with TRBJ2-2; no clear D gene. This TCR came from a human patient who received an intestinal transplant, so some T cells may come from the graft donor. This sample comprised PBMCs, obtained about 62 days after intestinal transplant. The CDR3: CASSLLSTGELFF. CDR3 DNA sequence: TGTGCCAGCAGCTTATTGTCGACCGGGGAGCTGTTTTTT.